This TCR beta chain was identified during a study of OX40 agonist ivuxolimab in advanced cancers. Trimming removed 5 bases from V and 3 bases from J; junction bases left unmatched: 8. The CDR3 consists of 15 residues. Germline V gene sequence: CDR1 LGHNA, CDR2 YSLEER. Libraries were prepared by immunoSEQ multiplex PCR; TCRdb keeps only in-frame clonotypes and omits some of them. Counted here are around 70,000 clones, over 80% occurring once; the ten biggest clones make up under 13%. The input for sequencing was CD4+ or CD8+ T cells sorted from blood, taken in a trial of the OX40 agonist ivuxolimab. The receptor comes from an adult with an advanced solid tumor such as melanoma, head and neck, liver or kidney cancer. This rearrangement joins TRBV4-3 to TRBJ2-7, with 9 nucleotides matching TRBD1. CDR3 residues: CASSFRTGDYYEQYF. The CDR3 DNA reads TGCGCCAGCAGCTTCCGGACAGGGGATTACTACGAGCAGTACTTC.